This TCR beta chain appears in the sequencing data of a study of T cell responses to AZD1222 COVID-19 vaccine. Germline lookup yields CDR1 SQVTM and CDR2 ANQGSEA. The CDR3 runs to 12 residues. V gave up 3 bases and J gave up 3 bases, with 8 bases separating them. The repertoire was sequenced with immunoSEQ multiplex PCR; TCRdb's copy has only in-frame clones and lacks some. This table has over 110,000 clones, more than 85% appearing once. The receptor was derived from an adult in good health. V gene TRBV29-1 combines with J gene TRBJ2-5; D is uncertain. The starting material was peripheral blood, obtained on day 0 of AZD1222 vaccination. The CDR3 reads CSVESGEETQYF. The CDR3 nucleotides are TGCAGCGTTGAGTCCGGAGAAGAGACCCAGTACTTC.